Presented here are 3 T cell receptor beta chains from one specimen sequenced in a study of tumor-infiltrating lymphocytes in oesophageal squamous cell carcinoma. TCRdb independently ran MiXCR on the PCR reads; one entry per CDR3 protein. The profile covers approximately 20,000 distinct CDR3 sequences, with about 35% appearing a single time and 9% to 13% taken by the ten largest. Sequenced sample: esophageal tumor tissue. The receptors stem from a male donor with esophageal squamous cell carcinoma.

This clonotype is labeled as medium-sized. The gene calls are TRBV6-1 and TRBJ1-4; TRBD1 matches at 9 bases. Germline V gene sequence: CDR1 MNHNS, CDR2 SASEGT. J lost 3 bases, V lost 6 bases, and 5 bases had no gene match. This CDR3 contains 15 residues. CDR3 in DNA: TGTGCCAGCAGGTACAGGGGGCAGGCTAATGAAAAACTGTTTTTT. This translates into CASRYRGQANEKLFF.

The table lists this clonotype with a few counts. The chain links TRBV19 to TRBJ2-7; D call uncertain. Trimming shortened V by 2 bases and J by 7 bases, and 12 bases separated the two germline ends. From germline, CDR1 is LNHDA and CDR2 SQIVND (reference sequence). CDR3 length: 13 residues. The CDR3: CASSIQDYNEQYF. DNA for the CDR3: TGTGCCAGTAGTATACAGGATTACAATGAGCAGTACTTC.

This sequence joins TRBV9 and TRBJ2-1, with 8 bases aligning to TRBD2. Germline-derived CDR1 and CDR2 are SGDLS and YYNGEE. This CDR3 spans 19 amino acids. J gave up 0 bases and V 5 bases, and 16 bases lay outside the gene matches. As DNA, the CDR3 is TGTGCCAGCAGTGGCCTGGGACGCCCCGGGACTAGCTCCTACAATGAGCAGTTCTTC. It encodes CASSGLGRPGTSSYNEQFF.